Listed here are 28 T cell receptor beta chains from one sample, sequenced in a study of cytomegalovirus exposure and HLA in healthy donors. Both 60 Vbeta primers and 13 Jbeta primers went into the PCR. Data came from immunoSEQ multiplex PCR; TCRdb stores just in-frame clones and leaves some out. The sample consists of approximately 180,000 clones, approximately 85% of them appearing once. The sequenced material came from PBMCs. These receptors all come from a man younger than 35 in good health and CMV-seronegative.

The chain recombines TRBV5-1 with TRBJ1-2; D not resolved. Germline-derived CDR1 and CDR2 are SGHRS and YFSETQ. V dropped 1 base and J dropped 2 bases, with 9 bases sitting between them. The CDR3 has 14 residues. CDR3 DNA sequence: TGCGCCAGCAGCTTGTCTTCGAGAAACTATGGCTACACCTTC. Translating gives CASSLSSRNYGYTF.

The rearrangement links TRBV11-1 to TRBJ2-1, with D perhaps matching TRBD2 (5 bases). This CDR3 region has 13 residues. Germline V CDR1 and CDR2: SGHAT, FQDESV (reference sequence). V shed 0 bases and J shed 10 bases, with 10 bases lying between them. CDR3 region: CASSLAERFEQFF. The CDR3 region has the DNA TGTGCCAGCAGCTTAGCGGAGCGGTTCGAGCAGTTCTTC.

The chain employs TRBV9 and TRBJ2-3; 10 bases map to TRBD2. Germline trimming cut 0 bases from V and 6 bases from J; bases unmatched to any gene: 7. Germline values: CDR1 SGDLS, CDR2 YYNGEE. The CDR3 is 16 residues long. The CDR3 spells CASSVVDSGGRDTQYF. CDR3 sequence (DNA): TGTGCCAGCAGCGTAGTTGATAGCGGGGGGAGGGATACGCAGTATTTT.

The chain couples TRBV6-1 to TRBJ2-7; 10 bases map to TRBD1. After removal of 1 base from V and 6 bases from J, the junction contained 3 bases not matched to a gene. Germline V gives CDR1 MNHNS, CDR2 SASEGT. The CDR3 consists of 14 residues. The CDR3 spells CASSEGDRGGEQYF. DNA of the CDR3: TGTGCCAGCAGTGAAGGGGACAGGGGAGGCGAGCAGTACTTC.

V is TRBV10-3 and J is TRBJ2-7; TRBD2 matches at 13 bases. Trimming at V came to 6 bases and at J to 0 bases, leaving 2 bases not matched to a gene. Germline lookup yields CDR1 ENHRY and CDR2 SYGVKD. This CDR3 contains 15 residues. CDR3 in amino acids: CAISRTSGSSYEQYF. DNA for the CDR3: TGTGCCATCAGCCGGACTAGCGGGAGCTCCTACGAGCAGTACTTC.

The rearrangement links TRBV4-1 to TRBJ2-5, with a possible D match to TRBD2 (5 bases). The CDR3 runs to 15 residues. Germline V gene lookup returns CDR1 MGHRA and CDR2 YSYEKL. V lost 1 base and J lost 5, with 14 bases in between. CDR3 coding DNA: TGCGCCAGCAGCCAAGGATTCGGAGGACGGGAGACCCAGTACTTC. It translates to CASSQGFGGRETQYF.

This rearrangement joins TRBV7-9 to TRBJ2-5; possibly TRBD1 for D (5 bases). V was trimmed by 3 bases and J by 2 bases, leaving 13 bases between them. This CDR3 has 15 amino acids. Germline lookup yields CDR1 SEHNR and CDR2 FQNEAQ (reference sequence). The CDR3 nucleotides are TGTGCCAGCAGCTTCCGACAGTCCCCGCAAGAGACCCAGTACTTC. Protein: CASSFRQSPQETQYF.

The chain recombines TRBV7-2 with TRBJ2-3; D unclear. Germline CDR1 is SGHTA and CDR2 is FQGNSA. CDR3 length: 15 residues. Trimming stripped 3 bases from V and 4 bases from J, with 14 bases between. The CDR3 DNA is TGTGCCAGCAGCTTCCCCGGGTCTCTACCAGATACGCAGTATTTT. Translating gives CASSFPGSLPDTQYF.

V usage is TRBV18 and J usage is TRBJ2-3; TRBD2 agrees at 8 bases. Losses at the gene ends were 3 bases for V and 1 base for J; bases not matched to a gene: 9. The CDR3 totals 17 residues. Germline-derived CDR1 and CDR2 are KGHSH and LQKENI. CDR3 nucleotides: TGTGCCAGCTCACCTGAGGCGGGGGGATGGGGCACAGATACGCAGTATTTT. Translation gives CASSPEAGGWGTDTQYF. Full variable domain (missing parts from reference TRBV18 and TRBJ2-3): NAGVMQNPRHLVRRRGQEARLRCSPMKGHSHVYWYRQLPEEGLKFMVYLQKENIIDESGMPKERFSAEFPKEGPSILRIQQVVRGDSAAYFCASSPEAGGWGTDTQYFGPGTRLTVL.

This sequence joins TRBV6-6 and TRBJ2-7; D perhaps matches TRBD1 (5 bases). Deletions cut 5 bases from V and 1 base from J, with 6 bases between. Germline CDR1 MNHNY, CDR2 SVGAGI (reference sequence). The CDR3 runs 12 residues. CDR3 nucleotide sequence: TGTGCCAGCAGTGACAGTTCCTACGAGCAGTACTTC. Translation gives CASSDSSYEQYF.

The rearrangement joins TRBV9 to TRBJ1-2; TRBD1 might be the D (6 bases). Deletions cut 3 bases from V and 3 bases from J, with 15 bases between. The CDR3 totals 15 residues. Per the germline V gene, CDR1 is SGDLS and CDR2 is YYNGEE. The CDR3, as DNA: TGTGCCAGCAGCGCATCACAGGGTAAAGACTATGGCTACACCTTC. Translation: CASSASQGKDYGYTF.

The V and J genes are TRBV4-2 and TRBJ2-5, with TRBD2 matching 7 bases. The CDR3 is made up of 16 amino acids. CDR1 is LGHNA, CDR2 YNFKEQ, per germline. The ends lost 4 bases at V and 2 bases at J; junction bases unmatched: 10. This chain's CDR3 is CASSREVLAVQETQYF. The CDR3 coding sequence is TGTGCCAGCAGCCGGGAGGTGCTAGCGGTTCAAGAGACCCAGTACTTC.

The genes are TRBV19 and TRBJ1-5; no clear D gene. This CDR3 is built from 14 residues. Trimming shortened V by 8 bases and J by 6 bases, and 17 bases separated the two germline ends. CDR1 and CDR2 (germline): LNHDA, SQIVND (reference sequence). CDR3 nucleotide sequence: TGTGCCAGTGGACGGGTGGAACTAGGTCAGCCCCAGCATTTT. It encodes CASGRVELGQPQHF. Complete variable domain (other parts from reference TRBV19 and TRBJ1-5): DGGITQSPKYLFRKEGQNVTLSCEQNLNHDAMYWYRQDPGQGLRLIYYSQIVNDFQKGDIAEGYSVSREKKESFPLTVTSAQKNPTAFYLCASGRVELGQPQHFGDGTRLSIL.

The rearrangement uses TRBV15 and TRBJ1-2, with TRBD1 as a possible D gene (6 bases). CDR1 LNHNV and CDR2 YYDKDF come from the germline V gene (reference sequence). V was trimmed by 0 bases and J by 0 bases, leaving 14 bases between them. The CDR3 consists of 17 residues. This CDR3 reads CATSRDWTALANYGYTF. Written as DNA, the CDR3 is TGTGCCACCAGCAGAGATTGGACAGCCCTAGCTAACTATGGCTACACCTTC.

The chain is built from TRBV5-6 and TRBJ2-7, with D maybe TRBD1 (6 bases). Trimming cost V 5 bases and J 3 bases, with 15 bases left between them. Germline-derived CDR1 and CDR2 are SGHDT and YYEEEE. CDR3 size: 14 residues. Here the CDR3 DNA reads TGTGCCAGCAGGCCGCAGGGGTCATACTACGAGCAGTACTTC. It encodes CASRPQGSYYEQYF.

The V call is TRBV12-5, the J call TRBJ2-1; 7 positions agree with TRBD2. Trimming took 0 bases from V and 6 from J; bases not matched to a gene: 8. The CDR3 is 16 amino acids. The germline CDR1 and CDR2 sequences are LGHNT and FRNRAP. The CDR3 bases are TGTGCTAGTGGTTTGGTACATGGGCGGGAGTCCAATGAGCAGTTCTTC. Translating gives CASGLVHGRESNEQFF.

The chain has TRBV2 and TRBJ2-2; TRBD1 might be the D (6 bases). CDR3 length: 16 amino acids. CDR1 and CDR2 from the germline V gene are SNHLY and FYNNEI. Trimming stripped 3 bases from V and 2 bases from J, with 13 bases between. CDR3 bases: TGTGCCAGCAGTGATCCGACAGGATCTAACACCGGGGAGCTGTTTTTT. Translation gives CASSDPTGSNTGELFF.

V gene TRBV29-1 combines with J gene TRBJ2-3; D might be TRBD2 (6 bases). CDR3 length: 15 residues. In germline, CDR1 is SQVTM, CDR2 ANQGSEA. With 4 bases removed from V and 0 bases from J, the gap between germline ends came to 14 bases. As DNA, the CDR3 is TGCAGCGTTGGTTCTCGGGGGAAGAGCACAGATACGCAGTATTTT. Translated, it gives CSVGSRGKSTDTQYF.

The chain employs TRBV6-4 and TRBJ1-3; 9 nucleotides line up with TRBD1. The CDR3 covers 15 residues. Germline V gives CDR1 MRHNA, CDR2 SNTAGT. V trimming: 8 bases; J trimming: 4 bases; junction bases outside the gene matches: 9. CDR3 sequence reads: CASSSGGQGGNTIYF. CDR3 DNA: TGTGCCAGCTCTTCGGGGGGACAGGGCGGAAACACCATATATTTT.

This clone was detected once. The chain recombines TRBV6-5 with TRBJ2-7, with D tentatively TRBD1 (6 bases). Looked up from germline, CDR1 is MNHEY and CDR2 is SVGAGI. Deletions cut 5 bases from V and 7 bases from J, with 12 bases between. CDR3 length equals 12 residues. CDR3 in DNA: TGTGCCAGCAGTAGACAGGTCGGGGAGCAGTACTTC. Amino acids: CASSRQVGEQYF.

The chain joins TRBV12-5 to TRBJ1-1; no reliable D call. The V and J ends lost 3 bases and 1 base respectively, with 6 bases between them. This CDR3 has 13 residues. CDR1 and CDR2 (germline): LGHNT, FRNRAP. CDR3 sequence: CASGFEWNTEAFF. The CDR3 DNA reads TGTGCTAGTGGTTTCGAGTGGAACACTGAAGCTTTCTTT. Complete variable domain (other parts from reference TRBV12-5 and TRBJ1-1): DARVTQTPRHKVTEMGQEVTMRCQPILGHNTVFWYRQTMMQGLELLAYFRNRAPLDDSGMPKDRFSAEMPDATLATLKIQPSEPRDSAVYFCASGFEWNTEAFFGQGTRLTVV.

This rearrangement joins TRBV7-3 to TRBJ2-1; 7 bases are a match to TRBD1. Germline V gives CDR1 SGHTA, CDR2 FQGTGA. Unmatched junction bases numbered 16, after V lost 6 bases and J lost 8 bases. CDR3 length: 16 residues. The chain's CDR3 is CASSPKTGTLKDEQFF. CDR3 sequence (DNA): TGTGCCAGCAGTCCCAAGACAGGGACCTTAAAGGATGAGCAGTTCTTC.

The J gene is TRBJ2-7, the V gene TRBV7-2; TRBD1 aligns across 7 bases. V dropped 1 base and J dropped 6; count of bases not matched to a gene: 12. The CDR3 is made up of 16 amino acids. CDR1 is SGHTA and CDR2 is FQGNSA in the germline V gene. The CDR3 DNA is TGTGCCAGCAGCTTAGAGGGGGCAGGAGGAACTGGCGAGCAGTACTTC. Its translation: CASSLEGAGGTGEQYF.

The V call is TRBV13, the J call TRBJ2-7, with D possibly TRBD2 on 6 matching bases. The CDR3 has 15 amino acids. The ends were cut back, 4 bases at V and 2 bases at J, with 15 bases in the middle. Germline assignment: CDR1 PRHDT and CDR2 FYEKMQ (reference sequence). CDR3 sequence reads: CASSYYGTGAYEQYF. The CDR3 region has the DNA TGTGCCAGCAGCTACTACGGGACGGGGGCCTACGAGCAGTACTTC.

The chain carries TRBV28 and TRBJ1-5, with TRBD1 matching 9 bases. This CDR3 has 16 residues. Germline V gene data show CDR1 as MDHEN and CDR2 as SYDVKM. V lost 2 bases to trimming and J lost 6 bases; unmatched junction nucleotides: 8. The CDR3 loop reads CASSLTWTGEIQPQHF. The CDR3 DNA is TGTGCCAGCAGTTTAACCTGGACAGGGGAGATTCAGCCCCAGCATTTT.

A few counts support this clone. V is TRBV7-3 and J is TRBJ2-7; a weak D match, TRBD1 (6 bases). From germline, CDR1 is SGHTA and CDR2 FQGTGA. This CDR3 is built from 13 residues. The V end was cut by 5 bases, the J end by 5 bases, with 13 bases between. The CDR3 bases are TGTGCCAGCAGCCCGACAGGTCAGAACGAGCAGTACTTC. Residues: CASSPTGQNEQYF.

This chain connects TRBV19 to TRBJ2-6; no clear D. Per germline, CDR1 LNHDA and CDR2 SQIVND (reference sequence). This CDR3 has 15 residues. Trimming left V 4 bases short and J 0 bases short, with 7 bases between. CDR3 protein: CASSTPNSGANVLTF. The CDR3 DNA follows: TGTGCCAGTAGTACCCCAAACTCTGGGGCCAACGTCCTGACTTTC.

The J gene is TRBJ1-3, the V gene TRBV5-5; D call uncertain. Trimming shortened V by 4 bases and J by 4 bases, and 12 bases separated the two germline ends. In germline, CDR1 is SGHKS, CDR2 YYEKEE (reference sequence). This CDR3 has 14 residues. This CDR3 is CASSRAGIGNTIYF. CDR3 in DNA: TGTGCCAGCAGCCGAGCGGGGATCGGAAACACCATATATTTT.